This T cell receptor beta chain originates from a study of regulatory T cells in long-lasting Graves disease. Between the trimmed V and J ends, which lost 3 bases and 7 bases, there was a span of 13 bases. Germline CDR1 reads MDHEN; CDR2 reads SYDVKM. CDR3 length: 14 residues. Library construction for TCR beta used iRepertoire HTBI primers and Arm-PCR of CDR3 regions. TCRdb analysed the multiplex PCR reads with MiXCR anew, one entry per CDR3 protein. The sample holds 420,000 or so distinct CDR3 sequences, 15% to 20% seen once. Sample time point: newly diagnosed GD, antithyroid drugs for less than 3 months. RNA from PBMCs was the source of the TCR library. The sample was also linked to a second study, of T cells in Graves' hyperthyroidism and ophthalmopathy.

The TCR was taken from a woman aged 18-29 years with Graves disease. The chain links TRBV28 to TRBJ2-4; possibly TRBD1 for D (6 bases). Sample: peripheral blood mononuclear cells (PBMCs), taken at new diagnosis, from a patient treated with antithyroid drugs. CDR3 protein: CASSFRPGANIQYF. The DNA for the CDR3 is TGTGCCAGCAGTTTCAGGCCAGGGGCGAACATTCAGTACTTC.